The clone carrying this TCR beta chain was counted a few times. This CDR3 has 16 residues. V shed 1 base, J shed 4 bases, and the junction held 4 bases outside the gene matches. Germline lookup yields CDR1 KGHDR and CDR2 SFDVKD. Full-length variable regions came from constant-region reverse primers plus semi-nested Nested Universal Primer A PCR. Via MiXCR, TCRdb re-called the 5' RACE reads, giving one row per CDR3 protein. The repertoire holds 30,000 to 40,000 distinct CDR3 sequences, approximately 27% seen once, with roughly 4% in the top ten. The V call is TRBV24-1, the J call TRBJ2-3; 10 bases align to TRBD1. Sequencing was carried out using naive CD4+ T cells sorted from a lymph node. Stated subset: naive CD4+ T cells, CD4+CD45RA+CD25-. The receptor was isolated from a female donor with breast cancer. The CDR3 DNA reads as TGTGCCACCAGTGATTTAGGGGACAGGGGACCAGATACGCAGTATTTT. It is translated as CATSDLGDRGPDTQYF.